The TCR beta chain described here comes from a study of blood T cells in healthy people across ages (dated by TCRdb to the mid-2010s). Background on the whole study: In model experiments, template switching captured about one uniquely barcoded TCR beta cDNA molecule for every two T cells. The study analyzed two additional independent replicas of 1 million unique cDNA reads from the same blood draw for two donors, one aged 18 to 30 and one aged 80 or older. Age-related changes in TCR beta repertoire diversity were measured in the study by deep sequencing normalized with unique cDNA molecular identifiers. The donors were divided into four age groups: young (average around 17 years), middle-aged (approximately 41), aged (62) and long-lived (about 79). To avoid experimental bias, donors of different ages were distributed randomly across sequencing lanes. What the authors observed across the whole study: Because donor CMV infection status was unknown, age-related changes in expanded clonotypes were potentially confounded. As age increased, observed TCR beta diversity per million T cells dropped in a roughly linear way, and a significant reduction was already evident by age 40. Observed TCR beta diversity correlated strongly with the percentage of naive T cells measured by flow cytometry. Estimates of total diversity based on one million sequenced T cells were considered lower bounds and underestimates. Because profiling used bulk unsorted PBMCs, naive and antigen-experienced compartments could not be compared conclusively. Compared with the aged group, the long-lived group had more naive CD4+ T cells, fewer expanded clones and increased TCR diversity, a pattern suggesting age selection.

Deletion took 8 bases off V and 9 bases off J, with a span of 13 bases between the germline ends. Counted from cysteine to phenylalanine, this CDR3 has 10 amino acids. Left in the record is the CDR3 DNA by itself, 30 bases read in frame from the first base. Reading the germline V gene gives CDR1 SQVTM and CDR2 ANQGSEA. The library was prepared using 5' RACE. For sequencing, an Illumina HiSeq 2500 was employed. The second PCR ran for about 6 to 12 cycles and used a J-beta primer mix along with a sample-barcoded 5' primer. A template-switch 5' adaptor carrying 12 random nucleotides introduced a unique molecular identifier onto each TCR beta cDNA molecule. Each sample yielded at least 3 million CDR3-containing paired-end reads. The Mint cDNA synthesis kit, primed by a TRBC-specific oligonucleotide, was used to synthesize first-strand cDNA from all RNA. Following uracil-DNA glycosylase treatment, all cDNA underwent a first 18-cycle PCR with the universal primers M1SS and BC2_uni_R. In the authors' own workflow: Normalization of each sample was performed by random selection of 1 million high-quality reads, each carrying a distinct molecular identifier. Reads sharing molecular identifiers were discarded rather than binned into consensus sequences. MiTCR, with a Q25 quality threshold and the strictest error-elimination algorithm, was used for CDR3 identification, clonotype clustering and error correction. A nonparametric unseen species model using Euler transformation provided a lower-bound estimate of total TCR beta diversity. Clones were called with MiXCR by TCRdb after fastp trimmed the public reads at Q25, and only in-frame beta chains were retained. CDR3 protein sequences are deduplicated, and each keeps its most common genes and DNA. TCRdb, not the original authors, processed these V and J calls. A total of fewer than 1,000,000 distinct CDR3 sequences appear in this sample, around 43% of them only once. The ten largest clonotypes hold roughly 18% of the sample.

Donors were 39 systemically healthy Caucasian individuals from Russia aged about 6 to 100 years. Each donor gave approximately 9.4 milliliters of peripheral blood, drawn into EDTA-treated Vacutainer tubes. Ficoll-Paque density-gradient centrifugation was used to isolate PBMCs, with at least 6.5 million per sample. Total RNA, at least 6 micrograms per sample, was extracted from PBMCs with Trizol reagent. For every donor, an aliquot of PBMCs went through flow cytometry to measure the percentages of naive CD45RAhigh/CD27high T cells. Turning to this clonotype: It lacks a known antigen. Base qualities are not recorded, but no much larger clone differs from it by a single base.

This receptor was identified in a man aged 60 to 69 in good health. This chain joins TRBV29-1 to TRBJ1-1, and the D gene may be TRBD1, 5 bases matching. The sequenced sample was blood. The DNA sequence is TGCAGCACGACAGATTCTAAAGCTTTCTTT. It codes for CSTTDSKAFF.